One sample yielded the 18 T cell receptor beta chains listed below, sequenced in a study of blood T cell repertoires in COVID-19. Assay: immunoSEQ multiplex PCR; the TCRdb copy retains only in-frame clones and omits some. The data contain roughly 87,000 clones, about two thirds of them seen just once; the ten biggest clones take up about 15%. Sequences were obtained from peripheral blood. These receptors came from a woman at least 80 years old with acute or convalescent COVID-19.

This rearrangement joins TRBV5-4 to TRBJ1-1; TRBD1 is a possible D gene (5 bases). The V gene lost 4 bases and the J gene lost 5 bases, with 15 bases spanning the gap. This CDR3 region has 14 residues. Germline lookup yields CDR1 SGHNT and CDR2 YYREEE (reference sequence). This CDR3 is CASSPQRGGTEAFF. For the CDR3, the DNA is TGTGCCAGCAGCCCCCAGAGGGGAGGGACTGAAGCTTTCTTT. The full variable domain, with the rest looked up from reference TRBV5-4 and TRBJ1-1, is ETGVTQSPTHLIKTRGQQVTLRCSSQSGHNTVSWYQQALGQGPQFIFQYYREEENGRGNFPPRFSGLQFPNYSSELNVNALELDDSALYLCASSPQRGGTEAFFGQGTRLTVV.

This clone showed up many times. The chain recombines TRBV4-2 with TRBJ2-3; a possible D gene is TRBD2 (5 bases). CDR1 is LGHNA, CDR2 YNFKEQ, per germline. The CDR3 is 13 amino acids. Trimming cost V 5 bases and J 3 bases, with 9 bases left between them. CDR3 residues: CASSMTTTDTQYF. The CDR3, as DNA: TGTGCCAGCAGCATGACTACGACAGATACGCAGTATTTT.

In DNA form, the CDR3 reads TGTGCCAGCAGCCGTGACAGGAACACTGAAGCTTTCTTT. It yields the protein CASSRDRNTEAFF. This sequence joins TRBV28 and TRBJ1-1; D possibly corresponds to TRBD1 (5 bases). V lost 6 bases to trimming and J lost 1 base, with 9 bases between them. The CDR3 length is 13 residues. The V gene's germline CDR1 is MDHEN and CDR2 SYDVKM.

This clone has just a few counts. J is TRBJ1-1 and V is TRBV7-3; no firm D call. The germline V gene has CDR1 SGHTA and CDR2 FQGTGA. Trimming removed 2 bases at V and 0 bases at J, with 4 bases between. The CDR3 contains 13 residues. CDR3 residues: CASSLSVNTEAFF. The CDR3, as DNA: TGTGCCAGCAGCTTATCGGTGAACACTGAAGCTTTCTTT. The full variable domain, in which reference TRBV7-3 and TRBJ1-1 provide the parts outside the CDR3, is GAGVSQTPSNKVTEKGKYVELRCDPISGHTALYWYRQSLGQGPEFLIYFQGTGAADDSGLPNDRFFAVRPEGSVSTLKIQRTERGDSAVYLCASSLSVNTEAFFGQGTRLTVV.

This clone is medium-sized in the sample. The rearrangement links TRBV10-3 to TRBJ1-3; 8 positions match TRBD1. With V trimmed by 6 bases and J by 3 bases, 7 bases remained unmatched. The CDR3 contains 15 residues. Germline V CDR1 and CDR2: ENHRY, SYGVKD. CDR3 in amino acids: CAIRSGGSDGNTIYF. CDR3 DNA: TGTGCCATCAGATCAGGGGGCTCGGATGGAAACACCATATATTTT.

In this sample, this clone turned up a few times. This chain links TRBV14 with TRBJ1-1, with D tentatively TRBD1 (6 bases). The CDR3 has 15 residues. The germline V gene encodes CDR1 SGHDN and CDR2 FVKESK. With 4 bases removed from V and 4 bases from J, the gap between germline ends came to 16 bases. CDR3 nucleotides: TGTGCCAGCAGCCGCTTCAGGGGTAGATTCACTGAAGCTTTCTTT. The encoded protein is CASSRFRGRFTEAFF.

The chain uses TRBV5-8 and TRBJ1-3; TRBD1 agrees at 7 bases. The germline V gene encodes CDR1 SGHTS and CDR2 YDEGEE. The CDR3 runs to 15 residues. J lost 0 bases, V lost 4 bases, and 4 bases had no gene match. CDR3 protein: CASSQGTVSGNTIYF. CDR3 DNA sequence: TGTGCCAGCAGCCAAGGGACAGTCTCTGGAAACACCATATATTTT.

The CDR3, as DNA: TGTGCCAGCAGTTACTCTAGGGACAGGTCTCCGGGAGAGACCCAGTACTTC. Its protein is CASSYSRDRSPGETQYF. The chain employs TRBV6-2 or TRBV6-3 and TRBJ2-5, with 8 bases fitting TRBD1. This CDR3 region has 17 residues. Germline loops: CDR1 MNHEY, CDR2 SVGEGT. Germline trimming cut 0 bases from V and 4 bases from J; bases unmatched to any gene: 10.

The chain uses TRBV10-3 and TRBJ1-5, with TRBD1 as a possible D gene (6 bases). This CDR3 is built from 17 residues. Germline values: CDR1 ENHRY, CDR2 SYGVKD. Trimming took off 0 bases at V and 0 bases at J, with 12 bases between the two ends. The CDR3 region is CAISESGAGNSNQPQHF. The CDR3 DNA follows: TGTGCCATCAGTGAGTCGGGGGCAGGGAATAGCAATCAGCCCCAGCATTTT.

CDR3 DNA: TGTGCCAGCAGCACGGGGGGGAATTCACCCCTCCACTTT. Its protein is CASSTGGNSPLHF. V is TRBV12-3 or TRBV12-4 and J is TRBJ1-6; a weak D match, TRBD1 (5 bases). CDR3 size: 13 residues. Trimming removed 6 bases from V and 7 bases from J, with 10 bases in between.

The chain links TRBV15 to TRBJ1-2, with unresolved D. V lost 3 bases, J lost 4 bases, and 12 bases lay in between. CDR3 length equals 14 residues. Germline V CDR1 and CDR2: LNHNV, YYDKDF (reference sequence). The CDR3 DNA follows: TGTGCCACCAGCAGGGCGGGCTTCTTCTATGGCTACACCTTC. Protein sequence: CATSRAGFFYGYTF.

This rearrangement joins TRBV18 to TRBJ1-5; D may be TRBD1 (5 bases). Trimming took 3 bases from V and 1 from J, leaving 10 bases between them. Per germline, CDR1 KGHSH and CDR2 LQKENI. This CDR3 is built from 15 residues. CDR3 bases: TGTGCCAGCTCACCCGGAGGGGCGAGCAATCAGCCCCAGCATTTT. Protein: CASSPGGASNQPQHF.

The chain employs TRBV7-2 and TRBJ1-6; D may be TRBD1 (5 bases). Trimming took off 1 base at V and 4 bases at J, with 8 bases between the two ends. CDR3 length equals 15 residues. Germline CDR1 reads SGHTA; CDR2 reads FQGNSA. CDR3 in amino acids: CASSLDPGYNSPLHF. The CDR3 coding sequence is TGTGCCAGCAGCTTAGATCCAGGGTATAATTCACCCCTCCACTTT.

CDR3 bases: TGTGCCAGCAGCGCACGGACAGGGGGCCAAGAGACCCAGTACTTC. As protein: CASSARTGGQETQYF. The chain joins TRBV5-8 to TRBJ2-5; 10 positions match TRBD1. CDR1 SGHTS and CDR2 YDEGEE come from the germline V gene. Trimming took 4 bases from V and 1 from J; bases not matched to a gene: 4. The CDR3 runs to 15 residues.

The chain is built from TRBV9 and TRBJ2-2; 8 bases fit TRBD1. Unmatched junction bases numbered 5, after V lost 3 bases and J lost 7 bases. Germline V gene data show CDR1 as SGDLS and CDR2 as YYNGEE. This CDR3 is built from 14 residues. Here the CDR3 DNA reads TGTGCCAGCAGCGCCCAGGGGGCGAACGGGGAGCTGTTTTTT. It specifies CASSAQGANGELFF.

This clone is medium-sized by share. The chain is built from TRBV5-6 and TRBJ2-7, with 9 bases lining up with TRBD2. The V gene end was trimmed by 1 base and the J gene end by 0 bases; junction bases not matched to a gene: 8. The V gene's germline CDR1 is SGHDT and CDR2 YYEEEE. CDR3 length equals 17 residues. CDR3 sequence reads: CASSLRLAGLSSYEQYF. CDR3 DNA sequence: TGTGCCAGCAGCTTGCGGCTAGCGGGGCTTAGCTCCTACGAGCAGTACTTC.

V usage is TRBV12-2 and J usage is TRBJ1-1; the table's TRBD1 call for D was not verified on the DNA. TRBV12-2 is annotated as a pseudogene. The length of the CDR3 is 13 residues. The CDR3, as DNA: TGTGCAAACACCAGGGGGCTGAACACTGAAGCTTTCTTT. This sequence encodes CANTRGLNTEAFF.

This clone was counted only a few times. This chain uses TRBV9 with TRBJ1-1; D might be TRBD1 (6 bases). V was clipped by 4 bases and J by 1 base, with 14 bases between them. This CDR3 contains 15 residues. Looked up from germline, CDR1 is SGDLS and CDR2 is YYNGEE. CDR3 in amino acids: CASSPHGQPNTEAFF. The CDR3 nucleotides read TGTGCCAGCAGCCCACACGGACAGCCGAACACTGAAGCTTTCTTT.